This is a list of T cell receptor beta chains from one sample in a study of CD8+ T cells in alopecia areata. Assay: immunoSEQ multiplex PCR; the TCRdb copy retains only in-frame clones and omits some. Of 200,000 to 250,000 clones detected, roughly 64% appear once; the ten largest clones hold around 3.9%. This material consisted of CD4+ T cells sorted from blood, taken at week 4, from a patient treated with tofacitinib. These receptors were obtained from a human donor with alopecia areata. Both conserved end residues are part of each CDR3. D genes are given only for firm matches. Only part of the rows carry a size: once, few, many, or a class if the clone is expanded.

13	TRBV2	.	TRBJ2-5	.	TGTGCCAGCAGTGAATTCGACGGGGAGACCCAGTACTTC	CASSEFDGETQYF
15	TRBV5-1	.	TRBJ2-3	.	TGCGCCAGCCACACCTCGGTCGGGGGCACAGATACGCAGTATTTT	CASHTSVGGTDTQYF
12	TRBV29-1	.	TRBJ2-3	.	TGCAGCGTTAGTCTTGGCACAGATACGCAGTATTTT	CSVSLGTDTQYF
15	TRBV4-1	.	TRBJ1-2	.	TGCGCCAGCAGCCTCCCGGTCAGCCAGGGGTATGGCTACACCTTC	CASSLPVSQGYGYTF
13	TRBV29-1	.	TRBJ2-4	TRBD2	TGCAGCGTTGCCACCCTAGCGGGGGGTTTTCAGTACTTC	CSVATLAGGFQYF
15	TRBV14	.	TRBJ2-6	.	TGTGCCAGCAGTCGAGGATACTCTGGGGCCAACGTCCTGACTTTC	CASSRGYSGANVLTF
18	TRBV30	.	TRBJ1-6	.	TGTGCCTGGAGTGTGAGGATGATAGTGGGCCGGTATAATTCACCCCTCCACTTT	CAWSVRMIVGRYNSPLHF
11	TRBV7-9	few	TRBJ2-3	.	TGTGCCAGCAGGCGCACAGATACGCAGTATTTT	CASRRTDTQYF
15	TRBV9	.	TRBJ1-2	.	TGTGCCAGCAGCGTAGAGGACAGTCCTTACTATGGCTACACCTTC	CASSVEDSPYYGYTF
12	TRBV25-1	.	TRBJ1-1	.	TGTGCCAGCAGTGAATTAATCGGTGAAGCTTTCTTT	CASSELIGEAFF
15	TRBV7-9	.	TRBJ1-1	TRBD1	TGTGCCAGCAGCTCGACGAACAGGGGCGCGGGGGTAGCTTTCTTT	CASSSTNRGAGVAFF
16	TRBV5-4	.	TRBJ2-2	TRBD1	TGTGCCAGCAGCATTCCGACAGGGAAGAACACCGGGGAGCTGTTTTTT	CASSIPTGKNTGELFF
18	TRBV30	few	TRBJ2-6	TRBD1	TGTGCCTGGAGTGTTTCAGGGACAGGGTTCTCTGGGGCCAACGTCCTGACTTTC	CAWSVSGTGFSGANVLTF